One sample yielded the 30 T cell receptor beta chains listed below, sequenced in a study of blood T cell repertoires in COVID-19. Data came from immunoSEQ multiplex PCR; TCRdb stores just in-frame clones and leaves some out. The repertoire includes 150,000 to 200,000 clones, about 86% of them detected once, and around an eighth sits in the top ten. The sequenced sample consisted of peripheral blood. The receptors derive from a woman aged 70-85 years with COVID-19, enrolled during active disease.

The V call is TRBV28, the J call TRBJ1-3; 7 nucleotides agree with TRBD1. CDR3 length equals 16 residues. V was pared by 2 bases and J by 3 bases, with 7 bases of the junction left unmatched. CDR1 and CDR2 (germline): MDHEN, SYDVKM. Here the CDR3 reads CASSLRQGQGGNTIYF. Here the CDR3 DNA reads TGTGCCAGCAGTTTACGACAGGGTCAAGGTGGAAACACCATATATTTT.

In nucleotides, the CDR3 is TGTGCCAGCAGCCGACAGGGTCGGTACGAGCAGTACTTC. Amino acid sequence: CASSRQGRYEQYF. The V call is TRBV27, the J call TRBJ2-7, with 7 positions matching TRBD1. Trimming removed 6 bases from V and 4 bases from J; junction bases left unmatched: 6. Germline CDR1 is MNHEY and CDR2 is SMNVEV (reference sequence). The CDR3 spans 13 residues.

As DNA, the CDR3 is TGTGCCTCCCACTCGGGGGAGGGCCTCAATGAGCAGTTCTTC. Residues: CASHSGEGLNEQFF. The J gene is TRBJ2-1, the V gene TRBV3-1 (or the pseudogene TRBV3-2); 7 nucleotides line up with TRBD2. Losses at the gene ends were 11 bases for V and 6 bases for J; bases not matched to a gene: 13. The length of the CDR3 is 14 residues. Germline CDR1 LGHDT, CDR2 YNNKEL (reference sequence).

On this clone: Other DNA sequences in the sample encode the same CDR3. The genes are TRBV9 and TRBJ2-1, with 7 positions matching TRBD2. Losses at the gene ends were 0 bases for V and 0 bases for J; bases not matched to a gene: 3. Looked up from germline, CDR1 is SGDLS and CDR2 is YYNGEE. The CDR3 is 16 amino acids. The CDR3 reads CASSVGGGSSYNEQFF. The CDR3 DNA is TGTGCCAGCAGCGTAGGGGGCGGGAGCTCCTACAATGAGCAGTTCTTC.

The chain has TRBV5-5 and TRBJ2-7, with a weak D call TRBD1 (6 bases). Trimming removed 2 bases from V and 6 bases from J, with 15 bases in between. The CDR3 sequence is 14 residues long. Looked up from germline, CDR1 is SGHKS and CDR2 is YYEKEE (reference sequence). The chain's CDR3 is CASSFGQTYGEQYF. DNA for the CDR3: TGTGCCAGCAGCTTTGGACAGACATATGGCGAGCAGTACTTC.

CDR3: CASSLAGDTYNSPLHF. DNA of the CDR3: TGTGCCAGCAGCTTGGCGGGAGACACATATAATTCACCCCTCCACTTT. The rearrangement links TRBV5-6 to TRBJ1-6; no clear D gene. The germline V gene has CDR1 SGHDT and CDR2 YYEEEE. CDR3 length equals 16 residues. Trimming stripped 0 bases from V and 4 bases from J, with 11 bases between.

The J gene is TRBJ1-2, the V gene TRBV5-4; tentative D call: TRBD1 (6 bases). Germline values: CDR1 SGHNT, CDR2 YYREEE (reference sequence). Trimming took 3 bases from V and 4 from J, leaving 10 bases between them. This CDR3 spans 13 amino acids. CDR3 coding DNA: TGTGCCAGCAGCTACCCAGGGGTCTATGGCTACACCTTC. This codes for CASSYPGVYGYTF.

The V gene is TRBV18, the J gene TRBJ1-1; 9 bases match TRBD1. CDR1 is KGHSH, CDR2 LQKENI, per germline. The CDR3 has 15 amino acids. Losses at the gene ends were 0 bases for V and 1 base for J; bases not matched to a gene: 0. The CDR3 spells CASSPPGQGNTEAFF. The CDR3 DNA reads as TGTGCCAGCTCACCACCGGGACAGGGGAACACTGAAGCTTTCTTT.

The chain uses TRBV2 and TRBJ2-2, with D maybe TRBD1 (6 bases). CDR3 length: 14 amino acids. Trimming removed 6 bases from V and 6 bases from J, with 14 bases in between. Germline CDR1 reads SNHLY; CDR2 reads FYNNEI. CDR3 residues: CASRKTGSPGELFF. The CDR3 coding sequence is TGTGCCAGCAGAAAAACAGGGTCCCCCGGGGAGCTGTTTTTT.

The J gene is TRBJ1-1, the V gene TRBV18, with 8 bases identical to TRBD1. Germline CDR1 is KGHSH and CDR2 is LQKENI. CDR3 length: 15 residues. Trimming at V came to 3 bases and at J to 12 bases, leaving 15 bases not matched to a gene. Here the CDR3 DNA reads TGTGCCAGCTCACCGAAGAACGGGGCAGGGGGCTTGACTTTCTTT. This encodes CASSPKNGAGGLTFF.

The chain employs TRBV6-1 and TRBJ2-3; D may be TRBD1 (6 bases). This CDR3 comprises 15 residues. CDR1 and CDR2 from the germline V gene are MNHNS and SASEGT. Deletions cut 1 base from V and 1 base from J, with 9 bases between. The CDR3 region is CASSEERTGTDTQYF. The CDR3 bases are TGTGCCAGCAGTGAAGAGCGGACAGGCACAGATACGCAGTATTTT.

The gene calls are TRBV30 and TRBJ2-7, with TRBD1 identical over 7 bases. This CDR3 has 13 amino acids. With 0 bases clipped from V and 4 bases from J, the junction kept 3 bases outside the gene matches. Germline CDR1 is GTSNPN and CDR2 is SVGIG (reference sequence). CDR3 amino acids: CAWSVLDRYEQYF. CDR3 bases: TGTGCCTGGAGTGTATTGGACAGGTACGAGCAGTACTTC.

Concerning this clone: Different DNA sequences within this sample yield the same CDR3. The J gene is TRBJ1-1, the V gene TRBV6-2 or TRBV6-3; 12 nucleotides align to TRBD1. CDR3 length: 14 residues. V gave up 5 bases and J gave up 7 bases; unmatched junction bases: 5. The germline CDR1 and CDR2 sequences are MNHEY and SVGEGT. The CDR3 DNA sequence: TGTGCCAGCAGTCGAGGGACAGGGGGCATTGAAGCTTTCTTT. Its translation is CASSRGTGGIEAFF.

The chain has TRBV3-1 (or the pseudogene TRBV3-2) and TRBJ1-5, with 9 bases lining up with TRBD1. Trimming took 0 bases from V and 3 from J; bases not matched to a gene: 9. The V gene's germline CDR1 is LGHDT and CDR2 YNNKEL (reference sequence). The length of the CDR3 is 18 residues. The CDR3 nucleotides read TGTGCCAGCAGCCAAGATCTGATCGGGACAGGGCTCAATCAGCCCCAGCATTTT. Translation: CASSQDLIGTGLNQPQHF.

A word on this clone: Other DNA variants within this sample encode the same CDR3. The chain recombines TRBV24-1 with TRBJ2-5; D not resolved. Trimming shortened V by 1 base and J by 4 bases, and 6 bases separated the two germline ends. The CDR3 is 13 amino acids. Germline-derived CDR1 and CDR2 are KGHDR and SFDVKD. CDR3: CATSDFRGETQYF. The DNA of the CDR3 is TGTGCCACCAGTGATTTTCGCGGAGAGACCCAGTACTTC.

This clone was observed once. A read error may account for a junction end that differs from germline. CDR3 sequence reads: CAWGRGNAEAFF. CDR3 bases: TGTGCCTGGGGGCGGGGGAACGCTGAAGCTTTCTTT. J is TRBJ1-1 and V is TRBV30; TRBD1 is a possible D gene (5 bases). The CDR3 length is 12 residues. CDR1 and CDR2 (germline): GTSNPN, SVGIG (reference sequence). The full variable domain, with the rest looked up from reference TRBV30 and TRBJ1-1, is SQTIHQWPATLVQPVGSPLSLECTVEGTSNPNLYWYRQAAGRGLQLLFYSVGIGQISSEVPQNLSASRPQDRQFILSSKKLLLSDSGFYLCAWGRGNAEAFFGQGTRLTVV.

This clone was counted only a few times. The chain joins TRBV19 to TRBJ1-5, with D tentatively TRBD1 (6 bases). Germline V gene sequence: CDR1 LNHDA, CDR2 SQIVND (reference sequence). The length of the CDR3 is 15 residues. Trimming removed 4 bases from V and 6 bases from J, with 16 bases in between. This chain's CDR3 is CASSTGTVTGQPQHF. DNA of the CDR3: TGTGCCAGTAGTACCGGGACGGTGACAGGTCAGCCCCAGCATTTT.

This rearrangement joins TRBV5-1 to TRBJ1-1; unclear D gene. CDR1 and CDR2 from the germline V gene are SGHRS and YFSETQ. The CDR3 is 14 amino acids. Trimming shortened V by 0 bases and J by 1 base, and 7 bases separated the two germline ends. Here the CDR3 reads CASSLVGGNTEAFF. The CDR3 nucleotides read TGCGCCAGCAGCTTGGTCGGCGGGAACACTGAAGCTTTCTTT.

The gene calls are TRBV6-5 and TRBJ2-7, with 8 bases fitting TRBD1. The trim removed 0 bases at V and 3 bases at J, leaving 7 bases unmatched. This CDR3 has 16 amino acids. Germline V gene data show CDR1 as MNHEY and CDR2 as SVGAGI. CDR3: CASSYSSAGGDYEQYF. DNA of the CDR3: TGTGCCAGCAGTTACTCATCTGCAGGGGGCGACTACGAGCAGTACTTC.

This chain links TRBV5-1 with TRBJ1-3; no reliable D call. Deletions cut 0 bases from V and 0 bases from J, with 10 bases between. The CDR3 contains 16 residues. The V gene's germline CDR1 is SGHRS and CDR2 YFSETQ. The CDR3 spells CASSLAGRISGNTIYF. CDR3 in DNA: TGCGCCAGCAGCTTGGCCGGGAGGATCTCTGGAAACACCATATATTTT.

The chain couples TRBV2 to TRBJ2-1, with D perhaps matching TRBD2 (5 bases). The CDR3 length is 15 residues. CDR1 is SNHLY, CDR2 FYNNEI, per germline. V was pared by 4 bases and J by 0 bases, with 10 bases between. The CDR3 is CASSGYGGSYNEQFF. The CDR3 coding sequence is TGTGCCAGCAGTGGATACGGAGGCTCCTACAATGAGCAGTTCTTC.

V is TRBV3-1 (or the pseudogene TRBV3-2) and J is TRBJ2-1, with 12 bases aligning to TRBD2. The J segment lost 7 bases and the V segment lost 0 bases, leaving 4 bases of the junction unmatched. Per the germline V gene, CDR1 is LGHDT and CDR2 is YNNKEL (reference sequence). The CDR3 runs to 16 residues. For the CDR3, the DNA is TGTGCCAGCAGCCAAGACTCTAGCGGGAGGGGTAATGAGCAGTTCTTC. Amino acid sequence: CASSQDSSGRGNEQFF.

This sequence joins TRBV7-3 and TRBJ2-1, with 8 bases that match TRBD2. This CDR3 has 15 residues. Trimming removed 2 bases from V and 7 bases from J; junction bases left unmatched: 7. The germline V gene encodes CDR1 SGHTA and CDR2 FQGTGA. The CDR3 coding sequence is TGTGCCAGCAGCTTAGGCCTAGCGGGTGGTAATGAGCAGTTCTTC. It specifies CASSLGLAGGNEQFF.

The V gene is TRBV19, the J gene TRBJ2-4; 9 nucleotides line up with TRBD2. V trimming: 7 bases; J trimming: 6 bases; junction bases outside the gene matches: 10. Germline CDR1 is LNHDA and CDR2 is SQIVND (reference sequence). This CDR3 region has 15 residues. CDR3 nucleotide sequence: TGTGCCAGTACGGGCGGGAGGGCCTTATCAAACATTCAGTACTTC. It is translated as CASTGGRALSNIQYF.

This clone occurred once. V is TRBV5-4 and J is TRBJ2-1; 7 bases are shared with TRBD1. The CDR3 covers 15 residues. V was clipped by 4 bases and J by 2 bases; unmatched bases: 6. CDR1 and CDR2 (germline): SGHNT, YYREEE (reference sequence). The DNA for the CDR3 is TGTGCCAGCAGCCCGAGACAGGGAACCTACAATGAGCAGTTCTTC. As protein: CASSPRQGTYNEQFF.

The chain is built from TRBV20-1 and TRBJ2-2; 8 bases are shared with TRBD2. J lost 6 bases, V lost 3 bases, and 9 bases had no gene match. The germline gives CDR1 DFQATT, CDR2 SNEGSKA (reference sequence). The CDR3 runs 15 residues. Written as DNA, the CDR3 is TGCAGTGCTAGTGGACTAGCAGGGTTCGCCGGGGAGCTGTTTTTT. Residues: CSASGLAGFAGELFF.

This rearrangement joins TRBV19 to TRBJ2-1; 14 bases map to TRBD2. The CDR3 has 14 amino acids. With 5 bases clipped from V and 9 bases from J, the junction kept 3 bases outside the gene matches. From germline, CDR1 is LNHDA and CDR2 SQIVND (reference sequence). The CDR3 sequence: CASSQGTSGSEQFF. The CDR3 nucleotides read TGTGCCAGTAGTCAAGGGACTAGCGGGAGTGAGCAGTTCTTC.

The rearrangement uses TRBV2 and TRBJ1-6; D gene ambiguous. V dropped 2 bases and J dropped 4 bases, with 12 bases sitting between them. Germline V gives CDR1 SNHLY, CDR2 FYNNEI. The length of the CDR3 is 16 residues. In DNA, the CDR3 is TGTGCCAGCAGTGAACGGAGGGCTGGGTATAATTCACCCCTCCACTTT. It is translated as CASSERRAGYNSPLHF.

This clone was recorded only once. V usage is TRBV18 and J usage is TRBJ2-7; 12 bases map to TRBD2. Germline V gives CDR1 KGHSH, CDR2 LQKENI. The J segment lost 4 bases and the V segment lost 8 bases, leaving 6 bases of the junction unmatched. The CDR3 sequence is 14 residues long. CDR3 region: CASTTSGRSYEQYF. CDR3 DNA: TGTGCCAGCACGACTAGCGGGAGATCGTACGAGCAGTACTTC.

V and J are TRBV7-9 and TRBJ2-7; TRBD2 agrees at 8 bases. Germline-derived CDR1 and CDR2 are SEHNR and FQNEAQ (reference sequence). V was pared by 3 bases and J by 1 base, with 5 bases of the junction left unmatched. This CDR3 has 15 amino acids. The CDR3 loop reads CASSFGGRISYEQYF. In nucleotides, the CDR3 is TGTGCCAGCAGCTTTGGCGGGAGGATTTCCTACGAGCAGTACTTC.